This T cell receptor beta chain originates from a study of Graves' ophthalmopathy and Graves' hyperthyroidism. Study outcomes and limitations: Blood also carried most expanded thyroid clonotypes exceeding 0.001 frequency.

Among the exclusions were patients with other autoimmune diseases, uncontrolled infections, pregnancy or lactation. Investigators amplified TCR beta CDR3 regions from RNA transcripts. Second-round multiplex PCR followed a first-round RT-PCR using HTBI primers. TCRdb itself ran the multiplex PCR reads through MiXCR, one entry per CDR3 protein. The repertoire holds about 550,000 distinct CDR3 sequences, with 35% to 40% as singletons. Notes on this clonotype: Its antigen is as yet unknown. This could be a read error, since a much larger clone is one nucleotide away.

V shed 4 bases and J shed 10 bases, with 13 bases lying between them. Germline V gene lookup returns CDR1 SGHVS and CDR2 FQNEAQ. The CDR3 contains 12 residues. This clonotype originated in an adult man with Graves' hyperthyroidism. The chain recombines TRBV7-8 with TRBJ1-2; a possible D gene is TRBD1 (5 bases). Material: peripheral blood or thyroid tissue (not recorded which). DNA of the CDR3: TGTGCCAGCAGCTCCGGGAGGGGAGCCTACACCTTC. Translated, it gives CASSSGRGAYTF.